These 29 T cell receptor beta chains share one sample of origin, sequenced in a study of cytomegalovirus exposure and HLA in healthy donors. Both 60 Vbeta primers and 13 Jbeta primers went into the PCR. Method: immunoSEQ multiplex PCR; TCRdb's copy keeps in-frame clones and lacks some. The sample includes over 75,000 clones, about 83% of them seen just once. Material for sequencing was PBMCs. The receptor source for this set is a woman younger than 35 in good health and CMV-seropositive.

The chain joins TRBV13 to TRBJ1-2; 8 bases align to TRBD1. The trim removed 4 bases at V and 6 bases at J, leaving 7 bases unmatched. CDR3 length: 14 amino acids. Germline assignment: CDR1 PRHDT and CDR2 FYEKMQ (reference sequence). In DNA, the CDR3 is TGTGCCAGCAGCTCGGTACCAGGGGGCGATGGCTACACCTTC. This translates into CASSSVPGGDGYTF.

V is TRBV19 and J is TRBJ1-1; D may be TRBD1 (5 bases). Germline V lookup: CDR1 LNHDA, CDR2 SQIVND (reference sequence). V lost 3 bases to trimming and J lost 1 base, with 9 bases between them. The CDR3 totals 14 residues. CDR3 DNA sequence: TGTGCCAGTAGTATTCAGGGTACGAACACTGAAGCTTTCTTT. The encoded protein is CASSIQGTNTEAFF.

The V call is TRBV6-5, the J call TRBJ2-7; no clear D gene. This CDR3 is 14 amino acids long. Germline values: CDR1 MNHEY, CDR2 SVGAGI. Trimming removed 2 bases from V and 0 bases from J, with 8 bases in between. CDR3 DNA sequence: TGTGCCAGCAGTTACGACTGGTCCTCCTACGAGCAGTACTTC. Protein product: CASSYDWSSYEQYF.

The V and J genes are TRBV10-1 and TRBJ2-7, with unresolved D. Trimming shortened V by 2 bases and J by 3 bases, and 8 bases separated the two germline ends. This CDR3 comprises 13 residues. Germline loops: CDR1 WNHNN, CDR2 SYGVQD (reference sequence). CDR3 sequence (DNA): TGCGCCAGCAGTGAGGACACTCTCTACGAGCAGTACTTC. This sequence encodes CASSEDTLYEQYF.

This clone has more than one count but fewer than ten. The chain has TRBV2 and TRBJ1-2; tentative D call: TRBD1 (6 bases). Trimming left V 7 bases short and J 4 bases short, with 25 bases between. This CDR3 is 17 amino acids long. Looked up from germline, CDR1 is SNHLY and CDR2 is FYNNEI. CDR3 in amino acids: CASTLTGFPASGYGYTF. Written as DNA, the CDR3 is TGTGCCAGCACCTTGACAGGCTTCCCAGCCTCGGGCTATGGCTACACCTTC.

The chain recombines TRBV7-9 with TRBJ1-1; D might be TRBD1 (5 bases). CDR3 length equals 14 residues. Germline assignment: CDR1 SEHNR and CDR2 FQNEAQ (reference sequence). V was shortened by 3 bases and J by 1 base, with 9 bases between the two germline ends. CDR3 sequence reads: CASSFRGTNTEAFF. The CDR3 DNA sequence: TGTGCCAGCAGCTTTAGGGGTACGAACACTGAAGCTTTCTTT.

This clone was counted a single time. The V and J genes are TRBV27 and TRBJ2-5; 7 nucleotides agree with TRBD1. The germline CDR1 and CDR2 sequences are MNHEY and SMNVEV (reference sequence). The CDR3 runs to 14 residues. With V trimmed by 5 bases and J by 5 bases, 8 bases remained unmatched. The CDR3 region has the DNA TGTGCCAGCAGTCCAACAGGGGTCCTGGAGACCCAGTACTTC. As protein: CASSPTGVLETQYF.

There are a few counts of this clone. The chain links TRBV6-6 to TRBJ1-3; D is uncertain. In germline, CDR1 is MNHNY, CDR2 SVGAGI (reference sequence). The germline V and J ends were trimmed by 5 bases and 3 bases, with 5 bases remaining between them. This CDR3 is 12 amino acids long. The DNA of the CDR3 is TGTGCCAGCAGTACTCATGGAAACACCATATATTTT. This codes for CASSTHGNTIYF.

The chain combines TRBV2 with TRBJ2-7, with 10 bases that match TRBD1. The CDR3 spans 13 residues. V shed 8 bases, J shed 5 bases, and the junction held 6 bases outside the gene matches. CDR1 and CDR2 (germline): SNHLY, FYNNEI. The CDR3 loop reads CASGGTGVNEQYF. In nucleotides, the CDR3 is TGTGCCAGCGGTGGGACAGGGGTCAACGAGCAGTACTTC.

The chain is built from TRBV11-2 and TRBJ1-2; 9 nucleotides line up with TRBD1. The V and J ends lost 0 bases and 4 bases, in that order; junction bases with no gene match: 9. Germline CDR1 reads SGHAT; CDR2 reads FQNNGV. CDR3 length: 17 residues. The CDR3: CASSLEIGQGRFYGYTF. DNA for the CDR3: TGTGCCAGCAGCTTAGAGATAGGACAGGGGCGCTTCTATGGCTACACCTTC.

J is TRBJ2-2 and V is TRBV7-9; possibly TRBD2 for D (5 bases). Trimming left V 1 base short and J 3 bases short, with 12 bases between. Germline lookup yields CDR1 SEHNR and CDR2 FQNEAQ (reference sequence). The CDR3 extends over 16 amino acids. The CDR3 protein is CASSLVLGRDTGELFF. CDR3 DNA sequence: TGTGCCAGCAGCTTAGTCTTGGGGAGAGACACCGGGGAGCTGTTTTTT.

This rearrangement joins TRBV5-1 to TRBJ1-1; D remains ambiguous. The V gene's germline CDR1 is SGHRS and CDR2 YFSETQ. V was trimmed by 0 bases and J by 4 bases, leaving 13 bases between them. The CDR3 has 15 residues. CDR3 residues: CASSLDYYGSTEAFF. The CDR3 DNA reads TGCGCCAGCAGCTTGGACTACTACGGGAGCACTGAAGCTTTCTTT.

The chain is built from TRBV27 and TRBJ1-2; a weak D match, TRBD1 (5 bases). The V and J ends lost 3 bases and 3 bases respectively, with 17 bases between them. The V gene's germline CDR1 is MNHEY and CDR2 SMNVEV (reference sequence). This CDR3 is built from 16 residues. The CDR3 DNA reads as TGTGCCAGCAGTTTTCGACAGTTCAATGATTACTATGGCTACACCTTC. Protein sequence: CASSFRQFNDYYGYTF.

The rearrangement links TRBV18 to TRBJ2-7, with D uncertain. With 3 bases removed from V and 2 bases from J, the gap between germline ends came to 11 bases. The CDR3 spans 14 residues. Germline V gene lookup returns CDR1 KGHSH and CDR2 LQKENI. The CDR3 nucleotides are TGTGCCAGCTCACCTTTAGAGTTCACCTACGAGCAGTACTTC. Translating gives CASSPLEFTYEQYF.

The chain couples TRBV15 to TRBJ1-5, with D possibly being TRBD1 (6 bases). The CDR3 is made up of 16 amino acids. V shed 0 bases and J shed 7 bases, with 16 bases lying between them. Germline V gene sequence: CDR1 LNHNV, CDR2 YYDKDF (reference sequence). The CDR3 loop is CATSRERMTRGQPQHF. CDR3 sequence (DNA): TGTGCCACCAGCAGAGAAAGGATGACGAGGGGGCAGCCCCAGCATTTT.

With regard to this clone: An end of the junction differs from the germline gene, which may be a read error. The chain employs TRBV2 and TRBJ2-1; TRBD2 aligns across 8 bases. The CDR3 is 18 amino acids. Germline CDR1 reads SNHLY; CDR2 reads FYNNEI. DNA for the CDR3: TGCGCCAGCAGTGAAGGGGCTGGGGGGACTAGGGCTTACAATGAGCAGTTCTTC. Translated, it gives CASSEGAGGTRAYNEQFF.

The gene calls are TRBV28 and TRBJ2-5, with 8 bases that match TRBD1. V was pared by 6 bases and J by 5 bases, with 11 bases of the junction left unmatched. Germline-derived CDR1 and CDR2 are MDHEN and SYDVKM. This CDR3 has 15 amino acids. CDR3 sequence (DNA): TGTGCCAGCAGCGGACAGGGAATAACCCGGGAGACCCAGTACTTC. Translation gives CASSGQGITRETQYF.

This clone is a singleton in its sample. Written as DNA, the CDR3 is TGTGCCAGCAGCTTGGGGCTGGGGAGGGCCTACGAGCAGTACTTC. Its protein is CASSLGLGRAYEQYF. This chain connects TRBV5-6 to TRBJ2-7; 7 nucleotides agree with TRBD2. Trimming at V came to 0 bases and at J to 2 bases, leaving 5 bases not matched to a gene. CDR1 is SGHDT, CDR2 YYEEEE, per germline. The CDR3 extends over 15 amino acids.

V gene TRBV28 combines with J gene TRBJ2-7; TRBD1 might be the D (6 bases). With 7 bases removed from V and 7 bases from J, the gap between germline ends came to 14 bases. This CDR3 spans 12 amino acids. Germline V gene lookup returns CDR1 MDHEN and CDR2 SYDVKM. The CDR3 loop reads CASNLWQGEQYF. CDR3 DNA sequence: TGTGCCAGCAACTTATGGCAGGGGGAGCAGTACTTC.

CDR3 amino acids: CASSQDRDSRNEQYF. The CDR3 nucleotides read TGCGCCAGCAGCCAAGACCGGGACAGTCGAAACGAGCAGTACTTC. This chain connects TRBV4-1 to TRBJ2-7; 7 nucleotides agree with TRBD1. CDR3 length: 15 amino acids. CDR1 is MGHRA and CDR2 is YSYEKL in the germline V gene. The V segment lost 0 bases and the J segment 5 bases; nucleotides outside the gene matches: 7.

The chain couples TRBV28 to TRBJ2-7; 8 bases fit TRBD2. Looked up from germline, CDR1 is MDHEN and CDR2 is SYDVKM. The CDR3 loop spans 16 amino acids. V was pared by 6 bases and J by 0 bases, with 10 bases of the junction left unmatched. Here the CDR3 DNA reads TGTGCCAGCAGCTCCGGGACTAGGTTCGACTCCTACGAGCAGTACTTC. Encoded protein: CASSSGTRFDSYEQYF.

CDR3 sequence reads: CASSEGTANYEQYF. For the CDR3, the DNA is TGCGCCAGCAGTGAAGGGACAGCGAACTACGAGCAGTACTTC. J is TRBJ2-7 and V is TRBV10-2; 7 bases are a match to TRBD1. Trimming cost V 3 bases and J 3 bases; bases outside gene matches: 5. The CDR3 is 14 residues long. Looked up from germline, CDR1 is WSHSY and CDR2 is SAAADI.

The chain combines TRBV6-1 with TRBJ2-1, with 7 nucleotides matching TRBD2. The CDR3 is made up of 20 amino acids. Unmatched junction bases numbered 15, after V lost 0 bases and J lost 1 base. The germline CDR1 and CDR2 sequences are MNHNS and SASEGT. The CDR3 DNA sequence: TGTGCCAGCAGTGAAGCTTCGCGGATAGCGGGTTCAACATCCTACAATGAGCAGTTCTTC. This sequence encodes CASSEASRIAGSTSYNEQFF.

The CDR3 here is CASRYRVRRKGEQYF. CDR3 nucleotide sequence: TGTGCCAGCAGGTACAGGGTTAGGAGAAAGGGCGAGCAGTACTTC. The J gene is TRBJ2-7, the V gene TRBV28, with a tentative D call TRBD1 (6 bases). V gave up 6 bases and J gave up 6 bases, with 21 bases separating them. This CDR3 is 15 amino acids long. Germline V lookup: CDR1 MDHEN, CDR2 SYDVKM. The complete variable domain, with remaining parts taken from reference TRBV28 and TRBJ2-7, reads DVKVTQSSRYLVKRTGEKVFLECVQDMDHENMFWYRQDPGLGLRLIYFSYDVKMKEKGDIPEGYSVSREKKERFSLILESASTNQTSMYLCASRYRVRRKGEQYFGPGTRLTVT.

V gene TRBV7-9 combines with J gene TRBJ2-1; D ambiguous. This CDR3 has 12 residues. With 2 bases removed from V and 8 bases from J, the gap between germline ends came to 7 bases. Germline-derived CDR1 and CDR2 are SEHNR and FQNEAQ (reference sequence). This CDR3 reads CASSLIQDEQFF. The CDR3 region has the DNA TGTGCCAGCAGCTTAATTCAGGATGAGCAGTTCTTC.

V is TRBV2 and J is TRBJ1-3, with D possibly matching TRBD1 (6 bases). The germline V gene encodes CDR1 SNHLY and CDR2 FYNNEI. V was pared by 10 bases and J by 2 bases, with 9 bases between. The CDR3 sequence is 12 residues long. The CDR3 DNA reads as TGTGCCACCAGGGGAGCTGGAAACACCATATATTTT. This sequence encodes CATRGAGNTIYF. Variable domain in full (rest from reference TRBV2 and TRBJ1-3): EPEVTQTPSHQVTQMGQEVILRCVPISNHLYFYWYRQILGQKVEFLVSFYNNEISEKSEIFDDQFSVERPDGSNFTLKIRSTKLEDSAMYFCATRGAGNTIYFGEGSWLTVV.

This chain uses TRBV29-1 with TRBJ1-2, with D possibly being TRBD1 (5 bases). The CDR3 totals 12 residues. CDR1 SQVTM and CDR2 ANQGSEA come from the germline V gene. Deletions cut 6 bases from V and 8 bases from J, with 16 bases between. The CDR3 here is CSVQQDAGGYTF. The CDR3 coding sequence is TGCAGCGTCCAACAGGACGCTGGGGGCTACACCTTC.

The chain combines TRBV11-2 with TRBJ2-7, with unresolved D. The CDR3 sequence is 13 residues long. V lost 1 base and J lost 2, with 6 bases in between. Germline CDR1 SGHAT, CDR2 FQNNGV. CDR3 bases: TGTGCCAGCAGCTTAGTTCAGGCCTACGAGCAGTACTTC. Residues: CASSLVQAYEQYF.

The chain has TRBV5-6 and TRBJ1-2; D might be TRBD1 (6 bases). Germline V gene data show CDR1 as SGHDT and CDR2 as YYEEEE. V was pared by 2 bases and J by 5 bases, with 19 bases between. The CDR3 contains 16 residues. In nucleotides, the CDR3 is TGTGCCAGCAGCTTCGATCACACAGGGAAACATTATGGCTACACCTTC. It translates to CASSFDHTGKHYGYTF.